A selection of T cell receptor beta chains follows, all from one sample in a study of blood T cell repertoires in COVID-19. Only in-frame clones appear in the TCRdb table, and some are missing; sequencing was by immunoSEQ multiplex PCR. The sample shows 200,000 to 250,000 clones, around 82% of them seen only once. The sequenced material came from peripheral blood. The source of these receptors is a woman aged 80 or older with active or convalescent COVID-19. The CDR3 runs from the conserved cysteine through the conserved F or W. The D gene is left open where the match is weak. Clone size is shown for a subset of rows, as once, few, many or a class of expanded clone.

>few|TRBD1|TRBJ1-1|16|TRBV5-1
CASSAAGTGSYTEAFF
TGCGCCAGCAGCGCAGCCGGGACAGGGTCGTACACTGAAGCTTTCTTT
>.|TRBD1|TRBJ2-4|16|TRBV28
CASSFLGGASKNIQYF
TGTGCCAGCAGTTTTCTAGGGGGCGCGTCCAAAAACATTCAGTACTTC
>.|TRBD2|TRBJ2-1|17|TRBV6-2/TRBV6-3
CASSYDRGGSSYNEQFF
TGTGCCAGCAGTTACGATCGCGGGGGTAGCTCCTACAATGAGCAGTTCTTC
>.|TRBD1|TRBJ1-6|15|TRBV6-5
CASSYGGTANSPLHF
TGTGCCAGCAGTTACGGAGGGACAGCCAATTCACCCCTCCACTTT
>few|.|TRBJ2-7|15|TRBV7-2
CASSLRYSAVGEQYF
TGTGCCAGCAGCTTACGATACTCGGCGGTAGGCGAGCAGTACTTC
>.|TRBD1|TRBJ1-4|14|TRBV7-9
CASSLDRGGEKLFF
TGTGCCAGCAGCTTGGACAGGGGGGGTGAAAAACTGTTTTTT
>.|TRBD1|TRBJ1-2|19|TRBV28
CASSSPLGTEREANYGYTF
TGTGCCAGCAGTTCTCCCCTTGGGACAGAAAGGGAAGCTAACTATGGCTACACCTTC
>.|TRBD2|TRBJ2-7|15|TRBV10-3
CAISESSGGPYEQYF
TGTGCCATCAGTGAATCTAGCGGGGGCCCCTACGAGCAGTACTTC
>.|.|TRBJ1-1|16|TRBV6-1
CASSALPGGENTEAFF
TGTGCCAGCAGTGCCCTTCCCGGGGGGGAGAACACTGAAGCTTTCTTT
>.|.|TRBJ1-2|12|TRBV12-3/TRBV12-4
CASRKATQGYTF
TGTGCCAGCAGGAAAGCGACGCAGGGCTACACCTTC
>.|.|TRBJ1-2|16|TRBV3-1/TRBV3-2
CASSRGGDYSNYGYTF
TGTGCCAGCAGCCGTGGCGGAGACTATTCAAACTATGGCTACACCTTC
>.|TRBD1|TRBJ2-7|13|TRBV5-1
CASSGGQGDEQYF
TGCGCCAGCAGCGGGGGACAGGGGGACGAGCAGTACTTC
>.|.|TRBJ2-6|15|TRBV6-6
CASRLDSSGANVLTF
TGTGCCAGCAGACTGGACAGCTCTGGGGCCAACGTCCTGACTTTC
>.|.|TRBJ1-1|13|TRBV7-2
CASSLQLNTEAFF
TGTGCCAGCAGCTTGCAGTTGAACACTGAAGCTTTCTTT
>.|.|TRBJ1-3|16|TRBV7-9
CASSLGQGRGGNTIYF
TGTGCCAGCAGCTTAGGGCAGGGGCGAGGTGGAAACACCATATATTTT
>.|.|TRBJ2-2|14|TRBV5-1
CASSPSHNTGELFF
TGCGCCAGCAGTCCTTCACACAACACCGGGGAGCTGTTTTTT
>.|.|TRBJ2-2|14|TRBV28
CASSRGGSTGELFF
TGTGCCAGCAGTCGCGGCGGCAGCACCGGGGAGCTGTTTTTT
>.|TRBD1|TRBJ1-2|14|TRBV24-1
CATSETDRVYGYTF
TGTGCCACCAGTGAAACTGACAGGGTATATGGCTACACCTTC
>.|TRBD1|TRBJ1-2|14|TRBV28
CASRATGGHSGYTF
TGTGCCAGCAGAGCTACAGGGGGCCATAGTGGCTACACCTTC
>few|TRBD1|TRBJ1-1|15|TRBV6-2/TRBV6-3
CASSSRTTGGTEAFF
TGTGCCAGCAGTTCCAGAACCACAGGGGGCACTGAAGCTTTCTTT
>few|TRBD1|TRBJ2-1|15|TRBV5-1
CASSFGTGGMYEQFF
TGCGCCAGCAGCTTCGGGACAGGAGGCATGTATGAGCAGTTCTTC
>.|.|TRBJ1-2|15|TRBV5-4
CASSVGGSGNYGYTF
TGTGCCAGCTCAGTCGGCGGCAGCGGAAACTATGGCTACACCTTC
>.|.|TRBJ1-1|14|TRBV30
CAWWGGWGNTEAFF
TGTGCCTGGTGGGGGGGCTGGGGAAACACTGAAGCTTTCTTT
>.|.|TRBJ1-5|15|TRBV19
CASSMSRRDNQPQHF
TGTGCCAGTAGTATGTCTCGCAGGGACAATCAGCCCCAGCATTTT
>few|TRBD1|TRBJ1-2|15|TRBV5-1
CASSLFTGGNYGYTF
TGCGCCAGCAGCTTGTTTACAGGGGGTAACTATGGCTACACCTTC
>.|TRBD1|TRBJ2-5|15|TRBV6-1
CASSEAGRGWETQYF
TGTGCCAGCAGTGAAGCGGGCAGGGGGTGGGAGACCCAGTACTTC